These T cell receptor beta chains were read from a single sample in a study of identical twins. TCRdb used MiXCR to reprocess the 5' RACE reads, holding one entry per CDR3 protein. In the table there are 400,000 to 550,000 distinct CDR3 sequences, around 20% of which are singletons. In addition, the sample was reused for a study of T cells expressing NK-cell markers.

Sequences were obtained from CD4+ T cells sorted from blood. Every receptor here comes from a woman between 18 and 29 years old in good health. CDR3s include the opening cysteine and the closing phenylalanine or tryptophan. The D gene is left open where the match is weak. Clone size, where shown, is once, few, many, or a class for clones that have expanded.

J gene: TRBJ1-5
clone size: .
V gene: TRBV7-2
D gene: .
CDR3 protein: CASSSGGKKPQHF
CDR3 DNA: TGTGCCAGCAGTTCGGGGGGAAAGAAGCCCCAGCATTTT

J gene: TRBJ2-7
clone size: .
V gene: TRBV20-1
D gene: .
CDR3 protein: CSARVAGVTSYEQYF
CDR3 DNA: TGCAGTGCTAGAGTGGCGGGTGTAACCTCCTACGAGCAGTACTTC

J gene: TRBJ2-3
clone size: .
V gene: TRBV7-8
D gene: .
CDR3 protein: CASSLGLAAARGTDTQYF
CDR3 DNA: TGTGCCAGCAGCTTAGGGTTGGCGGCGGCGCGGGGCACAGATACGCAGTATTTT

J gene: TRBJ2-3
clone size: .
V gene: TRBV24-1
D gene: .
CDR3 protein: CATSESGAGTDTQYF
CDR3 DNA: TGTGCCACCAGTGAGTCAGGGGCGGGCACAGATACGCAGTATTTT

J gene: TRBJ2-1
clone size: .
V gene: TRBV6-1
D gene: TRBD2
CDR3 protein: CASSRGLAGAGGNEQFF
CDR3 DNA: TGTGCCAGCAGTAGGGGACTAGCGGGAGCGGGAGGCAATGAGCAGTTCTTC

J gene: TRBJ2-7
clone size: .
V gene: TRBV5-3
D gene: TRBD2
CDR3 protein: CARGPIAGGQEEQYF
CDR3 DNA: TGTGCCAGGGGCCCTATAGCGGGGGGACAAGAGGAGCAGTACTTC

J gene: TRBJ2-1
clone size: .
V gene: TRBV5-1
D gene: .
CDR3 protein: CASSPDREGNEQFF
CDR3 DNA: TGCGCCAGCAGCCCGGACAGGGAGGGAAATGAGCAGTTCTTC

J gene: TRBJ2-3
clone size: .
V gene: TRBV20-1
D gene: .
CDR3 protein: CSARREDRVIDTQYF
CDR3 DNA: TGCAGTGCTAGGCGGGAGGACAGGGTCATAGATACGCAGTATTTT

J gene: TRBJ2-5
clone size: few
V gene: TRBV12-3/TRBV12-4
D gene: .
CDR3 protein: CASTPDYTQETQYF
CDR3 DNA: TGTGCCAGCACCCCGGACTACACCCAAGAGACCCAGTACTTC

J gene: TRBJ1-5
clone size: few
V gene: TRBV6-5
D gene: .
CDR3 protein: CASSYSFASNQPQHF
CDR3 DNA: TGTGCCAGCAGTTACTCCTTCGCCAGCAATCAGCCCCAGCATTTT

J gene: TRBJ2-1
clone size: .
V gene: TRBV20-1
D gene: TRBD2
CDR3 protein: CSARGVAGEWGNEQFF
CDR3 DNA: TGCAGTGCTAGAGGGGTAGCGGGGGAGTGGGGCAATGAGCAGTTCTTC

J gene: TRBJ2-5
clone size: .
V gene: TRBV7-9
D gene: TRBD2
CDR3 protein: CASSLGTGGRRTQYF
CDR3 DNA: TGTGCCAGCAGCTTAGGAACTGGCGGGAGGCGGACCCAGTACTTC

J gene: TRBJ2-5
clone size: many
V gene: TRBV20-1
D gene: TRBD1
CDR3 protein: CSASVTGPETQYF
CDR3 DNA: TGCAGTGCTTCCGTGACAGGGCCAGAGACCCAGTACTTC

J gene: TRBJ1-5
clone size: .
V gene: TRBV7-2
D gene: .
CDR3 protein: CASSLDPRGTQPQHF
CDR3 DNA: TGTGCCAGCAGCTTAGACCCGAGGGGTACTCAGCCCCAGCATTTT

J gene: TRBJ2-3
clone size: few
V gene: TRBV24-1
D gene: TRBD1
CDR3 protein: CATSDSPDRGPDTQYF
CDR3 DNA: TGTGCCACCAGTGATTCGCCCGACAGGGGGCCAGATACGCAGTATTTT

J gene: TRBJ2-7
clone size: .
V gene: TRBV20-1
D gene: .
CDR3 protein: CSASRESSAYEQYF
CDR3 DNA: TGCAGTGCTAGTAGGGAAAGTAGCGCCTACGAGCAGTACTTC

J gene: TRBJ2-7
clone size: .
V gene: TRBV20-1
D gene: TRBD2
CDR3 protein: CSAKSGAAGYEQYF
CDR3 DNA: TGCAGCGCTAAGAGTGGGGCAGCGGGATACGAGCAGTACTTC

J gene: TRBJ2-7
clone size: .
V gene: TRBV5-1
D gene: TRBD2
CDR3 protein: CASSGVGLAGYEQYF
CDR3 DNA: TGCGCCAGCAGCGGCGTAGGACTAGCGGGTTACGAGCAGTACTTC

J gene: TRBJ2-7
clone size: .
V gene: TRBV7-9
D gene: .
CDR3 protein: CASSLGEDLEQYF
CDR3 DNA: TGTGCCAGCAGCTTGGGCGAAGACCTCGAGCAGTACTTC

J gene: TRBJ2-3
clone size: once
V gene: TRBV9
D gene: TRBD2
CDR3 protein: CASSVASGSSDTQYF
CDR3 DNA: TGTGCCAGCAGCGTAGCTAGCGGGAGCTCAGATACGCAGTATTTT

J gene: TRBJ1-6
clone size: few
V gene: TRBV5-1
D gene: .
CDR3 protein: CASSLEPGHDSPLHF
CDR3 DNA: TGCGCCAGCAGCTTGGAACCAGGGCATGATTCACCCCTCCACTTT

J gene: TRBJ1-5
clone size: few
V gene: TRBV6-5
D gene: .
CDR3 protein: CASSYSGRNQPQHF
CDR3 DNA: TGTGCCAGCAGTTACTCGGGCCGGAATCAGCCCCAGCATTTT

J gene: TRBJ2-7
clone size: .
V gene: TRBV29-1
D gene: .
CDR3 protein: CSVTIRHPNYEQYF
CDR3 DNA: TGCAGCGTTACCATCAGACACCCTAATTACGAGCAGTACTTC

J gene: TRBJ2-1
clone size: few
V gene: TRBV5-1
D gene: .
CDR3 protein: CASSSYPGEGYNEQFF
CDR3 DNA: TGCGCCAGCAGCTCATACCCAGGGGAGGGATACAATGAGCAGTTCTTC

J gene: TRBJ2-7
clone size: few
V gene: TRBV7-8
D gene: .
CDR3 protein: CASSLAGQEQYF
CDR3 DNA: TGTGCCAGCAGCTTAGCGGGACAAGAGCAGTACTTC

J gene: TRBJ2-3
clone size: .
V gene: TRBV5-1
D gene: .
CDR3 protein: CASSLFDSWTDTQYF
CDR3 DNA: TGCGCCAGCAGCCTCTTTGACAGTTGGACAGATACGCAGTATTTT

J gene: TRBJ1-4
clone size: .
V gene: TRBV20-1
D gene: TRBD1
CDR3 protein: CSAVKTGSGEKLFF
CDR3 DNA: TGCAGTGCTGTTAAGACAGGGAGTGGTGAAAAACTGTTTTTT

J gene: TRBJ2-3
clone size: few
V gene: TRBV5-1
D gene: .
CDR3 protein: CASSQNRIQTDTQYF
CDR3 DNA: TGCGCCAGCAGCCAGAACCGAATTCAAACAGATACGCAGTATTTT

J gene: TRBJ2-2
clone size: .
V gene: TRBV5-4
D gene: .
CDR3 protein: CASSLVVTSNTGELFF
CDR3 DNA: TGTGCCAGCAGCTTGGTGGTGACTTCGAACACCGGGGAGCTGTTTTTT